Ten or more counts support the clone carrying this T cell receptor beta chain. Its antigen is unidentified. These data are taken from a study of human T cells and chemical hapten exposure. Findings and caveats of the study: The presence of alopecia in the donors means their immune response may differ from healthy people's. Those TCRs sitting above 1 in 1000 frequency stayed the same with DPC sensitization.

Germline V gene data show CDR1 as MNHEY and CDR2 as SMNVEV (reference sequence). This CDR3 has 15 amino acids. Trimming took off 6 bases at V and 3 bases at J, with 18 bases between the two ends. Specified time point: patch test 2, 6 weeks after DPC sensitization. Described treatment: therapeutic diphenylcyclopropenone sensitization with weekly scalp DPC. Someone pulled total RNA out of unfractionated whole blood. Methods used by the authors: Per sample, the median was approximately 96,000 TCRs, with values from 23,224 to 690,600. TCRdb itself ran the RACE reads through MiXCR, one entry per CDR3 protein. The V and J calls, along with clone size, are taken from TCRdb and not from the paper's own processing. The data contain more than 110,000 distinct CDR3 sequences, 12% of them singletons.

The chain uses TRBV27 and TRBJ2-7; possibly TRBD1 for D (6 bases). This specimen was whole blood, taken in connection with sensitization to the hapten diphenylcyclopropenone (DPC). The receptor was derived from a woman aged 45-59 years with alopecia areata. Some clones in this sample may be carry-over from other donors' samples. The CDR3 DNA reads as TGTGCCAGCAGCAATCCCCCGACAGGAAGCTACGAGCAGTACTTC. It translates to CASSNPPTGSYEQYF.